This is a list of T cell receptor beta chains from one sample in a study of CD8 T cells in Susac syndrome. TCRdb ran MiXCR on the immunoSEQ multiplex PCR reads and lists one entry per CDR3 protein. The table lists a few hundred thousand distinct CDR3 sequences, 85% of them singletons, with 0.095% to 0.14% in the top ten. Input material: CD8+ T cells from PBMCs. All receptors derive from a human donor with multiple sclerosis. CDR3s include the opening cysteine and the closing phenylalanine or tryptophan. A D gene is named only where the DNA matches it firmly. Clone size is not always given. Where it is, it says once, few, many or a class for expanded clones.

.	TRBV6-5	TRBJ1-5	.	TGTGCCAGCAGTTACGGATGGGGAAGCAATCAGCCCCAGCATTTT	CASSYGWGSNQPQHF
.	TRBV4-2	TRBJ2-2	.	TGTGCCAGCAGCCCGACAGAAGGCGGGGAGCTGTTTTTT	CASSPTEGGELFF
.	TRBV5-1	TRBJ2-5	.	TGCGCCAGCAGGATAGAGACCCAGTACTTC	CASRIETQYF
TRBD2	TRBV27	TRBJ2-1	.	TGTGCCAGCAGCGGGACTAGCGGGAGTAATGAGCAGTTCTTC	CASSGTSGSNEQFF
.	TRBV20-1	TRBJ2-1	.	TGCAGTGCTAGAATCCGTTCGTTTTCAGGGTCGGGCTCCCCAGAGCAGTTCTTC	CSARIRSFSGSGSPEQFF
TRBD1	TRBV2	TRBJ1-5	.	TGTGCCAGCAGTGAGTTCCGCTCACAGGGGGATCAACCCCAGCATTTT	CASSEFRSQGDQPQHF
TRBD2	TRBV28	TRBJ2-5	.	TGTGCCAGCAGTTTAACGGGGGGGCGCAGGGAGACCCAGTACTTC	CASSLTGGRRETQYF
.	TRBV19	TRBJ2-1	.	TGTGCCAGTAGTATGCTAGCAGGAAATGAGCAGTTCTTC	CASSMLAGNEQFF
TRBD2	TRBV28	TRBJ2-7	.	TGTGCCAGCAGTTTCTTCCCGACTAGCGGACTCTACGAGCAGTACTTC	CASSFFPTSGLYEQYF
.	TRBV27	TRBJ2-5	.	TGTGCCAGCAGTTTATCTGGCACGTGGAGTGGGGAGACCCAGTACTTC	CASSLSGTWSGETQYF
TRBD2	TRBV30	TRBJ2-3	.	TGTGCCTGGAGTGTAAGCACTAGCGGTCCTAGCACAGATACGCAGTATTTT	CAWSVSTSGPSTDTQYF
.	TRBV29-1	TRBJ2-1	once	TGCAGCGTTGAAGAAGGGCGACCCAATGAGCAGTTCTTC	CSVEEGRPNEQFF
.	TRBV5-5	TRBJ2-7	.	TGTGCCAGCAGCTCCGGGCCCCACTACGAGCAGTACTTC	CASSSGPHYEQYF
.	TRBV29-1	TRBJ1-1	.	TGCAGCGTGAGCTGGGGGAACACTGAAGCTTTCTTT	CSVSWGNTEAFF
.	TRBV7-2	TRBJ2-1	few	TGTGCCAGCAGCTCCAGTAAGGGGGGGAGCTCCTACAATGAGCAGTTCTTC	CASSSSKGGSSYNEQFF
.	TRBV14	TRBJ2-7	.	TGTGCCAGCAGCTCCGGGACCGATTTATACCCCTACGAGCAGTACTTC	CASSSGTDLYPYEQYF
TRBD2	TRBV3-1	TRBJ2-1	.	TGTGCCAGCAGCCAAGGAGAGTCTAGCGGGACATACAATGAGCAGTTCTTC	CASSQGESSGTYNEQFF
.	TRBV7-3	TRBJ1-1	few	TGTGCCAGCAGCTTAACGGGCAGGACTCTTACTGAAGCTTTCTTT	CASSLTGRTLTEAFF
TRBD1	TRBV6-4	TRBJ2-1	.	TGTGCCAGCAGTTTGTACATCAGGGGGCGGAATGAGCAGTTCTTC	CASSLYIRGRNEQFF
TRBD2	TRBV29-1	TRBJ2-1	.	TGCAGCGTTGGGGGGATAGCGGGAGCGACCTACAATGAGCAGTTCTTC	CSVGGIAGATYNEQFF
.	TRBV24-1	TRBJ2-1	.	TGTGCCATCGCCACCTTGAGGACGGGACACAATGAGCAGTTCTTC	CAIATLRTGHNEQFF
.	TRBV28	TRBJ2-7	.	TGTGCCAGCAGTTTTGAGGTTGACTCCCTAATGTTGTACGAGCAGTACTTC	CASSFEVDSLMLYEQYF
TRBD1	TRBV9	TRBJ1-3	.	TGTGCCAGCAGCGAGCTACAGGGGGGTGGTGGAAACACCATATATTTT	CASSELQGGGGNTIYF
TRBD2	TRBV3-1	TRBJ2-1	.	TGTGCCAGCAGCCCCCTAATCCGGACTAGCGGGGATTACAATGAGCAGTTCTTC	CASSPLIRTSGDYNEQFF
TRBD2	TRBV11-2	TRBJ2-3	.	TGTGCCAGCAGCAACCCGGGACTAGGTTTTGATACGCAGTATTTT	CASSNPGLGFDTQYF
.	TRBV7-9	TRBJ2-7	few	TGTGCCAGCAGCGCGGGACTCGGCGCCTACGAGCAGTACTTC	CASSAGLGAYEQYF
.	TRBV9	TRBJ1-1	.	TGTGCCAGCAGCGTAGGTGGGGGGGAGGTGAAAACTGAAGCTTTCTTT	CASSVGGGEVKTEAFF
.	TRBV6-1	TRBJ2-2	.	TGTGCCAGCAGTGAAGTGAAGGCGGCCAACACCGGGGAGCTGTTTTTT	CASSEVKAANTGELFF
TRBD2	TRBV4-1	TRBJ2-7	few	TGCGCCAGTAGCCAAGAACCTAGCGGGAGGTACGAGCAGTACTTC	CASSQEPSGRYEQYF
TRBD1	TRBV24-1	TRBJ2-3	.	TGTGCCACCAGTGCCCCGGGACAGACAGATACGCAGTATTTT	CATSAPGQTDTQYF
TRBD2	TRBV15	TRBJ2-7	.	TGTGCCACCAGCCGCCCGACTAGCGGGAGCTACGAGCAGTACTTC	CATSRPTSGSYEQYF
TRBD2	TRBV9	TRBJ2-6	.	TGTGCCAGCAGTTTGGGACTAGCCTGGGATCGTGGCTCCTCTGGGGCCAACGTCCTGACTTTC	CASSLGLAWDRGSSGANVLTF
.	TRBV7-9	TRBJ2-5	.	TGTGCCAGCAGCCAGGACTATATCCAAGAGACCCAGTACTTC	CASSQDYIQETQYF
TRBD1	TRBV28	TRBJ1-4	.	TGTGCCAGCAGTCCATGGACAGGGTGGGACCTGGGGGTGAAACTGTTTTTT	CASSPWTGWDLGVKLFF
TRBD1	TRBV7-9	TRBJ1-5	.	TGTGCCAGCAGCGGGGACAGGGGGGGAGATCAGCCCCAGCATTTT	CASSGDRGGDQPQHF
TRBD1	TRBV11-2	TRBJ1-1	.	TGTGCCAGCAGGTTGGGGGACAGGCGGGTAACTGAAGCTTTCTTT	CASRLGDRRVTEAFF
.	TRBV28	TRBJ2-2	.	TGTGCCAGCAGTTTCACGGGAGATACCGGGGAGCTGTTTTTT	CASSFTGDTGELFF
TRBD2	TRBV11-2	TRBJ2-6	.	TGTGCCAGCCCGGCCGGCAGGACTAGCTCTGGGGCCAACGTCCTGACTTTC	CASPAGRTSSGANVLTF
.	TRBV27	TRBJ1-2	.	TGTGCCAGCAGTTCTCATAAGAGAGAGGCGTGGGGTTATGGCTACACCTTC	CASSSHKREAWGYGYTF
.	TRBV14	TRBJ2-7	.	TGTGTCAGCAGCCAAGGTTCCATCGAGCAGTACTTC	CVSSQGSIEQYF
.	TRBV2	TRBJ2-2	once	TGTGCCAGTCTGGACAACGGGGAGCTGTTTTTT	CASLDNGELFF
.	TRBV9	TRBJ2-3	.	TGTGCCAGCAGCGTAGGGAGGAACCCCACAGATACGCAGTATTTT	CASSVGRNPTDTQYF
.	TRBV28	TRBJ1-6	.	TGTGCCAGCAGTTTAGACACTTCACCCCTCCACTTT	CASSLDTSPLHF
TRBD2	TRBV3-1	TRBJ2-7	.	TGTGCCAGCAGCCCACCGCCAGGTCAGTTAGCGGGTACCTACGAGCAGTACTTC	CASSPPPGQLAGTYEQYF
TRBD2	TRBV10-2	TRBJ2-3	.	TGCGCCACCTCGGGGGGAAGCACAGATACGCAGTATTTT	CATSGGSTDTQYF
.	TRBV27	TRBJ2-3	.	TGTGCCAGCAGCCTCTGGAGCACAGATACGCAGTATTTT	CASSLWSTDTQYF
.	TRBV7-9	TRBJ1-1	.	TGTGCCAGCCTTTCGGGACGGAAAGCTTTCTTT	CASLSGRKAFF
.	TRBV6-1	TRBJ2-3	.	TGTGCCAGCAGCCACACATCCTGGGGGGACGTAGATACGCAGTATTTT	CASSHTSWGDVDTQYF
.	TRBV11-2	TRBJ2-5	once	TGTGCCAGCAGCTTTTCGGACAGGAGGGGAGAGACCCAGTACTTC	CASSFSDRRGETQYF
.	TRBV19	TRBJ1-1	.	TGTGCCAGTAGTGCGAGCTTTGGGAACACTGAAGCTTTCTTT	CASSASFGNTEAFF
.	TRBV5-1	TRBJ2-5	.	TGCGCCAGCAGCTTGGAGGATTGGGGGGAGACCCAGTACTTC	CASSLEDWGETQYF
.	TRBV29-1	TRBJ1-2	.	TGCAGCGCTACGACAGCCTACTATGGCTACACCTTC	CSATTAYYGYTF